Each of the 27 T cell receptor beta chains below was sequenced from the same sample in a study of T cell responses to AZD1222 COVID-19 vaccine. Method: immunoSEQ multiplex PCR; TCRdb's copy keeps in-frame clones and lacks some. The data contain some 150,000 clones, over 75% of them singletons. The specimen was peripheral blood, collected on day 0 of AZD1222 vaccination. Receptor source: an adult in good health.

The CDR3 nucleotides read TGTGCCAGCAGTCCCACCCCCGTGATAGCGGCCAGCTCCTACGAGCAGTACTTC. This sequence encodes CASSPTPVIAASSYEQYF. The rearrangement joins TRBV27 to TRBJ2-7, with D perhaps TRBD2 (6 bases). V was cut by 5 bases and J by 0 bases, with 23 bases left in between. The CDR3 covers 18 residues. CDR1 MNHEY and CDR2 SMNVEV come from the germline V gene (reference sequence).

This clone showed up just once. The chain joins TRBV7-9 to TRBJ1-4; D is undetermined. The CDR3 spans 14 residues. V lost 1 base and J lost 5, with 8 bases in between. CDR1 and CDR2 from the germline V gene are SEHNR and FQNEAQ (reference sequence). CDR3 DNA sequence: TGTGCCAGCAGCTTAGGGACCCTCAATGAAAAACTGTTTTTT. Its translation: CASSLGTLNEKLFF. The variable domain in full, completed from reference TRBV7-9 and TRBJ1-4, reads DTGVSQNPRHKITKRGQNVTFRCDPISEHNRLYWYRQTLGQGPEFLTYFQNEAQLEKSRLLSDRFSAERPKGSFSTLEIQRTEQGDSAMYLCASSLGTLNEKLFFGSGTQLSVL.

The chain carries TRBV27 and TRBJ1-1; D may be TRBD1 (5 bases). V lost 6 bases and J 2 bases, leaving 16 bases between the germline ends. From germline, CDR1 is MNHEY and CDR2 SMNVEV (reference sequence). CDR3 length: 15 residues. As DNA, the CDR3 is TGTGCCAGCAGCTCCCCTAGGCAGGGTAACACTGAAGCTTTCTTT. The encoded protein is CASSSPRQGNTEAFF.

Concerning this clone: Its ends do not fully match the called genes, so a read error is possible. V gene TRBV18 combines with J gene TRBJ1-1; TRBD1 aligns across 7 bases. The CDR3 loop spans 16 amino acids. CDR1 KGHSH and CDR2 LQKENI come from the germline V gene. The CDR3: CASSQILGTENAEAFF. The DNA of the CDR3 is TGTGCCAGCTCCCAAATACTAGGGACAGAGAACGCTGAAGCTTTCTTT.

This clone was detected once. The chain links TRBV5-1 to TRBJ2-1; the match to TRBD1 covers 11 bases. CDR3 length: 16 amino acids. Looked up from germline, CDR1 is SGHRS and CDR2 is YFSETQ. The V gene end was trimmed by 2 bases and the J gene end by 7 bases; junction bases not matched to a gene: 8. CDR3 in amino acids: CASSFALGQGANEQFF. DNA of the CDR3: TGCGCCAGCAGCTTCGCTTTAGGACAGGGGGCGAATGAGCAGTTCTTC.

The V and J genes are TRBV28 and TRBJ1-1, with TRBD1 as a possible D gene (6 bases). The germline CDR1 and CDR2 sequences are MDHEN and SYDVKM. Deletions cut 2 bases from V and 0 bases from J, with 22 bases between. The CDR3 has 19 amino acids. The CDR3 reads CASSLAWGKKDSLNTEAFF. The DNA for the CDR3 is TGTGCCAGCAGTTTAGCATGGGGGAAAAAGGACAGTTTGAACACTGAAGCTTTCTTT. Using reference TRBV28 and TRBJ1-1 for the parts outside the CDR3, the full variable domain is DVKVTQSSRYLVKRTGEKVFLECVQDMDHENMFWYRQDPGLGLRLIYFSYDVKMKEKGDIPEGYSVSREKKERFSLILESASTNQTSMYLCASSLAWGKKDSLNTEAFFGQGTRLTVV.

This chain joins TRBV3-1 (or the pseudogene TRBV3-2) and TRBJ1-1; D call uncertain. This CDR3 region has 15 residues. V lost 4 bases to trimming and J lost 8 bases, with 20 bases between them. Looked up from germline, CDR1 is LGHDT and CDR2 is YNNKEL (reference sequence). CDR3 amino acids: CASSPYLDLLGEAFF. Written as DNA, the CDR3 is TGTGCCAGCAGCCCCTACCTGGACCTTCTGGGGGAAGCTTTCTTT.

This chain joins TRBV19 and TRBJ2-3; 11 bases agree with TRBD2. This CDR3 is 17 amino acids long. Germline CDR1 and CDR2: LNHDA and SQIVND (reference sequence). V lost 3 bases, J lost 3 bases, and 8 bases stayed unmatched. This chain's CDR3 is CASSILAGGPVTDTQYF. In nucleotides, the CDR3 is TGTGCCAGTAGTATTTTAGCGGGAGGGCCTGTGACAGATACGCAGTATTTT. Supplemented by reference TRBV19 and TRBJ2-3, the full variable domain reads DGGITQSPKYLFRKEGQNVTLSCEQNLNHDAMYWYRQDPGQGLRLIYYSQIVNDFQKGDIAEGYSVSREKKESFPLTVTSAQKNPTAFYLCASSILAGGPVTDTQYFGPGTRLTVL.

The chain couples TRBV19 to TRBJ2-6; D possibly corresponds to TRBD1 (6 bases). V shed 7 bases and J shed 0 bases, with 7 bases lying between them. The germline V gene has CDR1 LNHDA and CDR2 SQIVND (reference sequence). The CDR3 length is 14 residues. Here the CDR3 reads CASKGDSGANVLTF. The DNA for the CDR3 is TGTGCCAGTAAGGGGGACTCTGGGGCCAACGTCCTGACTTTC.

V and J are TRBV25-1 and TRBJ2-7; 7 bases are a match to TRBD1. With V trimmed by 4 bases and J by 10 bases, 7 bases remained unmatched. The V gene's germline CDR1 is MGHDK and CDR2 SYGVNS. The CDR3 contains 12 residues. The chain's CDR3 is CASSVRDSQQYF. In DNA, the CDR3 is TGTGCCAGCAGTGTCCGGGACAGCCAACAGTACTTC.

This clone was detected only once. The chain couples TRBV18 to TRBJ1-6; D gene uncertain. Looked up from germline, CDR1 is KGHSH and CDR2 is LQKENI. V lost 3 bases and J lost 7, with 4 bases in between. CDR3 length: 12 amino acids. CDR3 region: CASSPGNSPLHF. CDR3 coding DNA: TGTGCCAGCTCACCCGGAAATTCACCCCTCCACTTT.

In regard to this clone: This sample includes further DNA sequences coding for the same CDR3. The chain joins TRBV19 to TRBJ1-6; D remains unclear. Germline values: CDR1 LNHDA, CDR2 SQIVND (reference sequence). V was cut by 0 bases and J by 7 bases, with 4 bases left in between. The CDR3 sequence is 13 residues long. The CDR3, as DNA: TGTGCCAGTAGTATAGAAGGCAATTCACCCCTCCACTTT. Amino acid sequence: CASSIEGNSPLHF.

The V call is TRBV6-1, the J call TRBJ1-3, with D perhaps TRBD1 (6 bases). Germline V gives CDR1 MNHNS, CDR2 SASEGT. Trimming left V 2 bases short and J 0 bases short, with 14 bases between. CDR3 size: 17 residues. The CDR3 DNA is TGTGCCAGCAGTGAAATGGTAGGGGGACCCTCTGGAAACACCATATATTTT. Its protein product is CASSEMVGGPSGNTIYF.

The gene calls are TRBV7-6 and TRBJ1-1; the D is unclear. The germline V and J ends were trimmed by 8 bases and 11 bases, with 6 bases remaining between them. Germline V CDR1 and CDR2: SGHVS, FNYEAQ. The CDR3 is 8 residues long. CDR3 nucleotide sequence: TGTGCCAGCGATATGGCTTTCTTT. Translating it yields CASDMAFF.

This clone was found a few times. The CDR3 sequence is CASSDGAGNQPQHF. The CDR3 nucleotides read TGTGCCAGCAGTGACGGGGCGGGCAATCAGCCCCAGCATTTT. This chain connects TRBV6-1 to TRBJ1-5; tentative D call: TRBD1 (5 bases). Germline loops: CDR1 MNHNS, CDR2 SASEGT. The V and J ends lost 3 bases and 2 bases respectively, with 8 bases between them. CDR3 length: 14 residues.

The V call is TRBV21-1, the J call TRBJ2-5; the D segment call TRBD2 is taken from the table without a DNA check. TRBV21-1 is listed as a pseudogene. The CDR3 loop spans 18 amino acids. The DNA of the CDR3 is TGTGCCAGCAGCAAAGCCGTAAGGCGGGAGTGGGGTCAAGAGACCCAGTACTTC. The encoded protein is CASSKAVRREWGQETQYF.

The gene calls are TRBV13 and TRBJ2-7; 10 positions match TRBD2. V gave up 4 bases and J gave up 3 bases; unmatched junction bases: 9. CDR1 PRHDT and CDR2 FYEKMQ come from the germline V gene (reference sequence). The CDR3 contains 16 residues. CDR3 nucleotides: TGTGCCAGCAGCTCCCTATTTTCTAGCGGGAGCTACGAGCAGTACTTC. Translation: CASSSLFSSGSYEQYF.

This rearrangement joins TRBV7-9 to TRBJ1-1, with D possibly being TRBD1 (6 bases). The CDR3 totals 14 residues. CDR1 and CDR2 from the germline V gene are SEHNR and FQNEAQ (reference sequence). V gave up 3 bases and J gave up 4 bases, with 12 bases separating them. This chain's CDR3 is CASSFEGETTEAFF. The CDR3 DNA sequence: TGTGCCAGCAGCTTCGAGGGGGAGACCACTGAAGCTTTCTTT. The full variable domain, with the rest looked up from reference TRBV7-9 and TRBJ1-1, is DTGVSQNPRHKITKRGQNVTFRCDPISEHNRLYWYRQTLGQGPEFLTYFQNEAQLEKSRLLSDRFSAERPKGSFSTLEIQRTEQGDSAMYLCASSFEGETTEAFFGQGTRLTVV.

This CDR3 reads CASSDQAQETQYF. The CDR3 DNA reads as TGTGCCAGCAGTGACCAGGCTCAAGAGACCCAGTACTTC. The J gene is TRBJ2-5, the V gene TRBV25-1; D unclear. Trimming left V 3 bases short and J 2 bases short, with 7 bases between. The CDR3 runs 13 residues. Germline CDR1 MGHDK, CDR2 SYGVNS.

This rearrangement joins TRBV4-1 to TRBJ2-7; D may be TRBD1 (5 bases). The CDR3 length is 16 residues. CDR1 and CDR2 (germline): MGHRA, YSYEKL. Trimming removed 0 bases from V and 3 bases from J, with 15 bases in between. The CDR3 bases are TGCGCCAGCAGCCAAGATCCCAGGGTCCCGTTCTACGAGCAGTACTTC. It translates to CASSQDPRVPFYEQYF.

The V gene is TRBV29-1, the J gene TRBJ2-3, with D perhaps TRBD2 (6 bases). The germline CDR1 and CDR2 sequences are SQVTM and ANQGSEA. Trimming pared 4 bases from V and 1 base from J, leaving 18 bases between. CDR3 size: 16 residues. The chain's CDR3 is CSVVGSRLGGTDTQYF. CDR3 coding DNA: TGCAGCGTTGTTGGCTCCAGACTAGGAGGCACAGATACGCAGTATTTT.

V usage is TRBV6-4 and J usage is TRBJ1-4, with 8 bases that match TRBD1. The germline V gene encodes CDR1 MRHNA and CDR2 SNTAGT. The CDR3 totals 18 residues. The V segment lost 0 bases and the J segment 4 bases; nucleotides outside the gene matches: 10. The CDR3 loop is CASSDSILGTGSNEKLFF. CDR3 bases: TGTGCCAGCAGTGACTCGATTCTTGGGACAGGAAGTAATGAAAAACTGTTTTTT.

The chain employs TRBV7-3 and TRBJ2-7, with D unclear. The CDR3 spans 13 residues. Trimming removed 5 bases from V and 3 bases from J, with 11 bases in between. Germline-derived CDR1 and CDR2 are SGHTA and FQGTGA. The CDR3 loop reads CASSPYPGYEQYF. The CDR3 DNA reads as TGTGCCAGCAGCCCCTATCCAGGCTACGAGCAGTACTTC.

The chain joins TRBV10-3 to TRBJ2-7; no firm D call. The CDR3 covers 13 residues. The germline CDR1 and CDR2 sequences are ENHRY and SYGVKD. The V end was cut by 4 bases, the J end by 1 base, with 8 bases between. This CDR3 is CAISGGGSYEQYF. As DNA, the CDR3 is TGTGCCATCAGTGGTGGCGGTTCCTACGAGCAGTACTTC.

The V and J genes are TRBV2 and TRBJ1-5; D is possibly TRBD1 (5 bases). Trimming cost V 2 bases and J 3 bases, with 11 bases left between them. The CDR3 sequence is 15 residues long. Germline V CDR1 and CDR2: SNHLY, FYNNEI. CDR3 residues: CASSEIGGSNQPQHF. The CDR3 nucleotides read TGTGCCAGCAGTGAAATTGGGGGTTCCAATCAGCCCCAGCATTTT.

The chain has TRBV19 and TRBJ1-3; a possible D gene is TRBD1 (5 bases). Trimming stripped 6 bases from V and 2 bases from J, with 23 bases between. Germline V lookup: CDR1 LNHDA, CDR2 SQIVND (reference sequence). This CDR3 has 18 residues. This CDR3 reads CASSKRLGTGAAGNTIYF. The CDR3 DNA reads as TGTGCCAGTAGCAAAAGACTAGGAACAGGCGCCGCTGGAAACACCATATATTTT.

The chain couples TRBV13 to TRBJ1-1, with D unresolved. The germline V and J ends were trimmed by 8 bases and 8 bases, with 12 bases remaining between them. Germline V gives CDR1 PRHDT, CDR2 FYEKMQ (reference sequence). The CDR3 is 11 residues long. CDR3 DNA: TGTGCCAGCTTCGGGGATTCGGAAGCTTTCTTT. The encoded protein is CASFGDSEAFF.